This entry concerns a single TCR beta chain. TCRdb used MiXCR to reprocess the RT-PCR reads, holding one entry per CDR3 protein. The profile shows roughly 880,000 distinct CDR3 sequences, 15% to 20% of them singletons. These data originate in a study of patients and donors after allogeneic stem cell transplantation. Germline-derived CDR1 and CDR2 are MGHDK and SYGVNS. This CDR3 has 14 residues. The V and J ends lost 4 bases and 7 bases, in that order; junction bases with no gene match: 4. The chain joins TRBV25-1 to TRBJ2-1; 10 positions match TRBD1. The sequence was obtained from a human donor who was either an allogeneic HSCT recipient or a stem cell or donor lymphocyte infusion donor (not recorded which). It is not recorded whose cells these are; they may come from a transplant donor. Sequences were obtained from blood, either unsorted or a sorted T cell fraction (not recorded which). As DNA, the CDR3 is TGTGCCAGCAGTGGACAGGGGGCGAGGAATGAGCAGTTCTTC. This codes for CASSGQGARNEQFF.